A selection of T cell receptor beta chains follows, all from one sample in a study of radiation and T cells in renal cell carcinoma. The data were produced by immunoSEQ multiplex PCR, yet TCRdb's version contains in-frame clones alone and is incomplete. The data contain about 95,000 clones, roughly 90% of them seen just once; the ten biggest clones take up 6% to 9%. The source was blood, collected from a patient whose treatment included radiotherapy and nephrectomy. These receptors were collected from a middle-aged man with renal cell carcinoma. Both conserved end residues are part of each CDR3. The D gene is left open where the match is weak.

>TRBJ2-2|TRBV7-8|TRBD2
TGTGCCAGCAGCCCACGAGGCCTAGCGGCCAGGGTATGGACCGGGGAGCTGTTTTTT
CASSPRGLAARVWTGELFF
>TRBJ1-1|TRBV6-5|NA
TGTGCCAGCAGTTACTCGACCGGAGAGTATACTGAAGCTTTCTTT
CASSYSTGEYTEAFF
>TRBJ2-6|TRBV4-3|NA
TGCGCCAGCAGCCAAGATATCGGGTACTCTGGGGCCAACGTCCTGACTTTC
CASSQDIGYSGANVLTF
>TRBJ2-3|TRBV6-6|NA
TGTGCCAGCAGTTACTCGGGTACGACCACAGATACGCAGTATTTT
CASSYSGTTTDTQYF
>TRBJ1-3|TRBV5-4|NA
TGTGCCAGCAGTCTGAACCGCAACTCTGGAAACACCATATATTTT
CASSLNRNSGNTIYF
>TRBJ2-2|TRBV5-5|TRBD1
TGTGCCAGCAGCTTGGTCTATGGGACAGGGTACCCCGGGGAGCTGTTTTTT
CASSLVYGTGYPGELFF
>TRBJ2-7|TRBV11-2|TRBD1
TGTGCCAGCAGCAGACAGGGGTACGAGCAGTACTTC
CASSRQGYEQYF
>TRBJ2-1|TRBV6-5|NA
TGTGCCAGCAGTTACTCGATCGCCAATGAGCAGTTCTTC
CASSYSIANEQFF
>TRBJ2-7|TRBV7-9|NA
TGTGCCAGCAGCGGTCAGGGTGGGTACGAGCAGTACTTC
CASSGQGGYEQYF
>TRBJ1-2|TRBV19|TRBD1
TGTGCCAGTAGTAGGGACAGGGGGAACTATGGCTACACCTTC
CASSRDRGNYGYTF
>TRBJ2-3|TRBV7-8|NA
TGTGCCAGCAGCCCCAAAAGGGACTCATCCACAGATACGCAGTATTTT
CASSPKRDSSTDTQYF
>TRBJ2-7|TRBV29-1|TRBD2
TGCAGCGCCCAGGAGCGGGAGCAGCAGTACTTC
CSAQEREQQYF
>TRBJ2-7|TRBV6-1|TRBD1
TGTGCCACCCGCCGCTTTAGGACAGGGGGCGTCGAGCAGTACTTC
CATRRFRTGGVEQYF
>TRBJ2-1|TRBV5-1|NA
TGCGCCAGCAGCTTGGCCGGGATCGCCTACAATGAGCAGTTCTTC
CASSLAGIAYNEQFF
>TRBJ1-4|TRBV19|TRBD1
TGTGCCAGTAGTATCGGGACAGGGGGCGCGTTAGGGGAAAAACTGTTTTTT
CASSIGTGGALGEKLFF
>TRBJ2-7|TRBV9|NA
TGTGCCAGCAGCGTAGAAGGAGGCCCCTACGAGCAGTACTTC
CASSVEGGPYEQYF
>TRBJ1-1|TRBV30|NA
TGTGCCTGGAGCCCAGGGGTCACTGAAGCTTTCTTT
CAWSPGVTEAFF